The source of this T cell receptor (beta chain) is a study of blood T cell repertoires in COVID-19. CDR3 length equals 15 residues. V was trimmed by 0 bases and J by 4 bases, leaving 13 bases between them. CDR1 SGHDT and CDR2 YYEEEE come from the germline V gene. How the authors handled the data: Nucleated cell number was recorded as an estimate derived from reference gene primer amplification. Here immunoSEQ multiplex PCR was the method, and the copy in TCRdb shows in-frame clones only, minus some. V and J calls and clone size are copied from that table; D and trimming were computed from the DNA. The repertoire includes about 36,000 clones, roughly nine tenths of them detected once, and approximately 20% sits in the top ten.

This clonotype was obtained from a man aged 65-85 years with acute or convalescent COVID-19. Sample: peripheral blood. The chain couples TRBV5-6 to TRBJ1-2; D possibly corresponds to TRBD1 (5 bases). CDR3: CASSLGRQRIYGYTF. The CDR3 DNA follows: TGTGCCAGCAGCTTGGGACGACAGAGAATCTATGGCTACACCTTC.